The entry below gives a single TCR beta chain sequence along with its context. The antigen remains undetermined. Germline-derived CDR1 and CDR2 are SNHLY and FYNNEI. The CDR3 is made up of 13 amino acids. Trimming pared 4 bases from V and 11 bases from J, leaving 17 bases between. The PCR contained 60 Vbeta and 13 Jbeta primers. The data were produced by immunoSEQ multiplex PCR, yet TCRdb's version contains in-frame clones alone and is incomplete. The sample shows roughly 100,000 clones, approximately 85% of them seen only once. The data belong to a study of cytomegalovirus exposure and HLA in healthy donors. The study's findings and limits: Association with HLA alleles at 0.05 false discovery rate was found for roughly 17,000 TCR beta sequences in a later analysis. In a later analysis, a missense DCLRE1C variant was linked to TCR beta V- and J-gene trimming. In a later analysis, the majority of CMV-associated beta chains seemingly showed HLA restriction.

In nominal health when sampled, donors likely had unrecorded immune exposures nonetheless. This TCR came from a middle-aged man in good health and CMV-seropositive. V is TRBV2 and J is TRBJ2-5; TRBD1 is a possible D gene (6 bases). Sequencing was carried out using PBMCs. The chain's CDR3 is CASSGGPGTEQYF. CDR3 coding DNA: TGTGCCAGCAGTGGGGGGCCCGGGACGGAGCAGTACTTC.